This passage covers 11 T cell receptor beta chains from one sample sequenced in a study of T cells in Graves' hyperthyroidism and ophthalmopathy. Regions amplified from RNA transcripts were the TCR beta CDR3 regions. The study used the HTBI primer set for a first-round RT-PCR of the TCR CDR3. TCRdb independently ran MiXCR on the multiplex PCR reads; one entry per CDR3 protein. The sample yields hundreds of thousands of distinct CDR3 sequences, 14% to 15% seen once. The sample consisted of blood. The receptors were sampled from a man between 18 and 35 years old with Graves' ophthalmopathy.

The chain links TRBV24-1 to TRBJ2-5; D might be TRBD1 (6 bases). The germline V gene encodes CDR1 KGHDR and CDR2 SFDVKD. V was shortened by 4 bases and J by 12 bases, with 11 bases between the two germline ends. CDR3 length: 11 residues. CDR3 amino acids: CATSEKAGEYF. CDR3 nucleotide sequence: TGTGCCACCAGTGAAAAGGCAGGGGAGTACTTC.

This clonotype was recorded many times. CDR3 nucleotides: TGTGCCAGCAGAAAACAGGGGATGAACACTGAAGCTTTCTTT. Amino acid sequence: CASRKQGMNTEAFF. This chain connects TRBV27 to TRBJ1-1, with TRBD1 identical over 7 bases. Germline assignment: CDR1 MNHEY and CDR2 SMNVEV (reference sequence). V was clipped by 6 bases and J by 0 bases; unmatched bases: 4. CDR3 length: 14 amino acids.

The sample holds many counts of this clonotype. V and J are TRBV3-1 and TRBJ1-6, with no clear D. The germline V gene encodes CDR1 LGHDT and CDR2 YNNKEL (reference sequence). Trimming took 4 bases from V and 7 from J, leaving 11 bases between them. The CDR3 runs 14 residues. This CDR3 reads CASSPTSWNSPLHF. In DNA form, the CDR3 reads TGTGCCAGCAGCCCAACGTCCTGGAATTCACCCCTCCACTTT.

Concerning this clonotype itself: A much larger clone lies one base from this, so it may be a read error. The chain employs TRBV10-1 and TRBJ2-5; D is ambiguous. Germline V CDR1 and CDR2: WNHNN, SYGVQD (reference sequence). This CDR3 is 13 amino acids long. Here the CDR3 DNA reads TGCCCCAGCAGTGAAGGGTTTCGAGAGACCCAGTACTTC. Amino acid sequence: CPSSEGFRETQYF.

The chain uses TRBV6-5 and TRBJ1-2; no definite D call. The ends were cut back, 2 bases at V and 4 bases at J, with 11 bases in the middle. The germline CDR1 and CDR2 sequences are MNHEY and SVGAGI. The CDR3 covers 14 residues. DNA for the CDR3: TGTGCCAGCAGTTACGACGGAGTCCTCTATGGCTACACCTTC. It translates to CASSYDGVLYGYTF.

In this sample, this clonotype turned up many times. The CDR3 loop reads CASNSGTPYSNQPQHF. The CDR3 DNA reads as TGTGCCAGCAATTCCGGGACACCATATAGCAATCAGCCCCAGCATTTT. V gene TRBV5-8 combines with J gene TRBJ1-5; the D gene is possibly TRBD1 (6 bases). Trimming pared 6 bases from V and 0 bases from J, leaving 16 bases between. The CDR3 spans 16 residues. In germline, CDR1 is SGHTS, CDR2 YDEGEE. The full variable domain, its missing parts supplied by reference TRBV5-8 and TRBJ1-5, is EAGVTQSPTHLIKTRGQQATLRCSPISGHTSVYWYQQALGLGLQFLLWYDEGEERNRGNFPPRFSGRQFPNYSSELNVNALELEDSALYLCASNSGTPYSNQPQHFGDGTRLSIL.

This clonotype was recorded at least ten times. The chain recombines TRBV6-1 with TRBJ1-2, with D possibly being TRBD1 (5 bases). With 5 bases removed from V and 8 bases from J, the gap between germline ends came to 15 bases. CDR1 and CDR2 (germline): MNHNS, SASEGT. This CDR3 contains 13 residues. CDR3 sequence reads: CASSYPRDGGYTF. The DNA of the CDR3 is TGTGCCAGCAGTTACCCCCGGGACGGCGGCTACACCTTC.

The J gene is TRBJ1-6, the V gene TRBV6-5; 10 nucleotides line up with TRBD1. CDR3 size: 17 residues. The germline CDR1 and CDR2 sequences are MNHEY and SVGAGI. The J segment lost 7 bases and the V segment lost 2 bases, leaving 8 bases of the junction unmatched. The CDR3 DNA sequence: TGTGCCAGCAGTTACGCCGTCGGGACAGGGGACAATTCACCCCTCCACTTT. It specifies CASSYAVGTGDNSPLHF.

This clonotype appeared many times. The rearrangement uses TRBV7-9 and TRBJ1-1; no firm D call. The CDR3 is made up of 15 amino acids. V lost 2 bases and J 1 base, leaving 11 bases between the germline ends. From germline, CDR1 is SEHNR and CDR2 FQNEAQ (reference sequence). CDR3 loop: CASSLLNRANTEAFF. CDR3 sequence (DNA): TGTGCCAGCAGCTTATTAAACCGCGCGAACACTGAAGCTTTCTTT.

This clonotype was counted many times. The chain has TRBV5-1 and TRBJ2-5, with 8 bases fitting TRBD2. The CDR3 loop spans 18 amino acids. Trimming cost V 0 bases and J 0 bases; bases outside gene matches: 10. Germline values: CDR1 SGHRS, CDR2 YFSETQ. In nucleotides, the CDR3 is TGCGCCAGCAGCTTGGCGCCGGGCGCGGGAGGATACCAAGAGACCCAGTACTTC. This codes for CASSLAPGAGGYQETQYF.

This clonotype was recorded many times. J is TRBJ1-2 and V is TRBV2, with D possibly matching TRBD1 (6 bases). This CDR3 comprises 13 residues. Germline V gene data show CDR1 as SNHLY and CDR2 as FYNNEI. V lost 2 bases to trimming and J lost 8 bases, with 12 bases between them. The CDR3 nucleotides are TGTGCCAGCAGTGAACCAGGGGCCCACGGCTACACCTTC. Its protein product is CASSEPGAHGYTF. Based on the CDR3 plus reference TRBV2 and TRBJ1-2, the full variable domain is EPEVTQTPSHQVTQMGQEVILRCVPISNHLYFYWYRQILGQKVEFLVSFYNNEISEKSEIFDDQFSVERPDGSNFTLKIRSTKLEDSAMYFCASSEPGAHGYTFGSGTRLTVV.